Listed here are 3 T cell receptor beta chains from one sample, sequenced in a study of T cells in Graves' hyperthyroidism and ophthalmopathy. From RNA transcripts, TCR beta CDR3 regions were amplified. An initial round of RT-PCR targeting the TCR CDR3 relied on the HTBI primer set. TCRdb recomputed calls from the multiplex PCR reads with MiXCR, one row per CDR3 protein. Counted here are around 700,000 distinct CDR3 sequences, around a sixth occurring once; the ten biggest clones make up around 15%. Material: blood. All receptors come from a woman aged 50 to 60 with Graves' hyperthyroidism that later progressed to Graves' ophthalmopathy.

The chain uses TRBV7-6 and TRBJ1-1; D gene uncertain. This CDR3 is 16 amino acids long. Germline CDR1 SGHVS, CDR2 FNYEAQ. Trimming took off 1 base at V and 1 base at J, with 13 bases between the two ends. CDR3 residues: CASSLGPTLRNTEAFF. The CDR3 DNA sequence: TGTGCCAGCAGCTTAGGTCCAACCCTAAGGAACACTGAAGCTTTCTTT.

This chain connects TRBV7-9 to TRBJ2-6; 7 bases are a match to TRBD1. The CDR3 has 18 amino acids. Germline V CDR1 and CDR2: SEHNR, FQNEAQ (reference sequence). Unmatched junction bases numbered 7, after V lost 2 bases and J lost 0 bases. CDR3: CASSLWSGTASGANVLTF. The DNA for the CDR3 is TGTGCCAGCAGCTTATGGTCCGGGACAGCCTCTGGGGCCAACGTCCTGACTTTC.

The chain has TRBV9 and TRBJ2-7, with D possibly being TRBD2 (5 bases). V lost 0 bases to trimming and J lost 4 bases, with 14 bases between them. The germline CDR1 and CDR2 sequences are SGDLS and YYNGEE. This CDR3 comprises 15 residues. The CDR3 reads CASSVGEGKGYEQYF. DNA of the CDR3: TGTGCCAGCAGCGTAGGTGAGGGAAAGGGATACGAGCAGTACTTC.